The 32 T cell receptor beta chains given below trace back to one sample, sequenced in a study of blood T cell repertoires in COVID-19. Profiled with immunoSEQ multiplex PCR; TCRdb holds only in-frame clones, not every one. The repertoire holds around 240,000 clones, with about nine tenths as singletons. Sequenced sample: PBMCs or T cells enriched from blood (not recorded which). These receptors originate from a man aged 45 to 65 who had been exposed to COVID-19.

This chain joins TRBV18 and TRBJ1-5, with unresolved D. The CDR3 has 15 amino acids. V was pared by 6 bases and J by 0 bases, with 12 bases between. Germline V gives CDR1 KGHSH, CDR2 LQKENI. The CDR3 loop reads CASSPDMNSNQPQHF. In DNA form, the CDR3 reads TGTGCCAGCTCCCCCGACATGAATAGCAATCAGCCCCAGCATTTT.

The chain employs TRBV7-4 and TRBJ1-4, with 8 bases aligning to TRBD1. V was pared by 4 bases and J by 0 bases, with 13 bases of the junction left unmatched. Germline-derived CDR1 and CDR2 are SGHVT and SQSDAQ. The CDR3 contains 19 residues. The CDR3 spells CASSSPKDRDTATNEKLFF. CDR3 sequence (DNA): TGTGCCAGCAGCTCGCCCAAGGACAGGGACACTGCAACTAATGAAAAACTGTTTTTT.

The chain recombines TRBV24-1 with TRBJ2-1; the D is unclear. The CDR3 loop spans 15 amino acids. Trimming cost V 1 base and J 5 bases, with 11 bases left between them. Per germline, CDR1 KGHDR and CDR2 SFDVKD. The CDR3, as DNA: TGTGCCACCAGTGATTTCTCGCGGCAGCACAATGAGCAGTTCTTC. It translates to CATSDFSRQHNEQFF.

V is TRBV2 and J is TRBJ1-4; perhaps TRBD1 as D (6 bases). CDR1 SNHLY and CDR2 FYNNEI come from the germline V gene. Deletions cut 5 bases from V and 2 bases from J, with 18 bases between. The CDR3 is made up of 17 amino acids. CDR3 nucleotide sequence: TGTGCCAGCAGTCTCGAAAGGATAGGGGGTACTAATGAAAAACTGTTTTTT. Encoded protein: CASSLERIGGTNEKLFF.

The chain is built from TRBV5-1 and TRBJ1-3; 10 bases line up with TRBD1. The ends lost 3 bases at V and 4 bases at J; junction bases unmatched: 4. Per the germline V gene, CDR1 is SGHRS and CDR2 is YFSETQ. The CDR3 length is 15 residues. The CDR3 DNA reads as TGCGCCAGCAGCTCTGGACAGGGGGAGGGAAACACCATATATTTT. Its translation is CASSSGQGEGNTIYF.

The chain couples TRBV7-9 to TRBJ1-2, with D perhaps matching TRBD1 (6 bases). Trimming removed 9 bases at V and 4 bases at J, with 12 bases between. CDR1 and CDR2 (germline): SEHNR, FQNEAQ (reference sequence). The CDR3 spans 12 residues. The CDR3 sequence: CASIPQGYGYTF. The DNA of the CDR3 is TGTGCCAGTATACCACAGGGCTATGGCTACACCTTC.

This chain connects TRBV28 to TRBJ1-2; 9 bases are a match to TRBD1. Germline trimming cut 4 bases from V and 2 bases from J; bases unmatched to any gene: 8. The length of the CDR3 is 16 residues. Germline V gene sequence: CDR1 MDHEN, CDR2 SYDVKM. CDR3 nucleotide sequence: TGTGCCAGCAGTTCCTCAGAAGGGACAGGGAACTATGGCTACACCTTC. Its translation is CASSSSEGTGNYGYTF.

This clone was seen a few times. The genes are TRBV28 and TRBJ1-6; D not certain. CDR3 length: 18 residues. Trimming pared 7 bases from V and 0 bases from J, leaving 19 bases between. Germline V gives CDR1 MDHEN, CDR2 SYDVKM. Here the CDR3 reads CASTEQWAPSSYNSPLHF. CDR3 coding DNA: TGTGCCAGCACCGAGCAGTGGGCCCCAAGCTCCTATAATTCACCCCTCCACTTT.

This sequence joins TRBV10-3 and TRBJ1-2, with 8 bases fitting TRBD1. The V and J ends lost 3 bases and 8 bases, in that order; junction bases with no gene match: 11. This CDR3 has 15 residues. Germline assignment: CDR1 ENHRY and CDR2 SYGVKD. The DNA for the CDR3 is TGTGCCATCAGTGATCCCGGGACAGGATCGGGCGGCTACACCTTC. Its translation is CAISDPGTGSGGYTF.

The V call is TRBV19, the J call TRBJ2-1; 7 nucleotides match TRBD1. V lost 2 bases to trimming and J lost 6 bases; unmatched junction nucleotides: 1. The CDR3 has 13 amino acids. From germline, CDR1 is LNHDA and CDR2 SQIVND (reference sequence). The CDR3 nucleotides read TGTGCCAGTAGTATATGGACAGGCAATGAGCAGTTCTTC. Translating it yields CASSIWTGNEQFF.

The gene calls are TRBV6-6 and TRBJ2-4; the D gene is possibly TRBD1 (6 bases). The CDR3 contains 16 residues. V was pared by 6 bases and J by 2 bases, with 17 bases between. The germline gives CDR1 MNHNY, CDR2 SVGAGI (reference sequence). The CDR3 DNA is TGTGCCAGCAGACCCGACAGGCCACCTACCAAAAACATTCAGTACTTC. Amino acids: CASRPDRPPTKNIQYF.

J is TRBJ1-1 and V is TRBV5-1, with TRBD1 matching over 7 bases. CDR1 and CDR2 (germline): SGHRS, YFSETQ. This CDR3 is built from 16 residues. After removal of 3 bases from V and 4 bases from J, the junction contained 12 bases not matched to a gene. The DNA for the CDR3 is TGCGCCAGCAGCTACTCCCCGACAGGGTCGGGCACTGAAGCTTTCTTT. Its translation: CASSYSPTGSGTEAFF.

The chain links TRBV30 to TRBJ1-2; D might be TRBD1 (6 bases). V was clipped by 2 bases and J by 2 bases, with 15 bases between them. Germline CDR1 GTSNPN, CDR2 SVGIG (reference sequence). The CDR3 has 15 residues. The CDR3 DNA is TGTGCCTGGAGTTATATTAAGGGGGAGAACTATGGCTACACCTTC. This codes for CAWSYIKGENYGYTF.

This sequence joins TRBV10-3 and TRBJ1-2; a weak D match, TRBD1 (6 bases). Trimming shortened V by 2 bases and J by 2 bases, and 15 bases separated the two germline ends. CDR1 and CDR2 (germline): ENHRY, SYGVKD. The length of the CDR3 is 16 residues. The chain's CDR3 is CAISERGETGNYGYTF. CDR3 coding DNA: TGTGCCATCAGTGAGCGAGGGGAAACAGGGAACTATGGCTACACCTTC.

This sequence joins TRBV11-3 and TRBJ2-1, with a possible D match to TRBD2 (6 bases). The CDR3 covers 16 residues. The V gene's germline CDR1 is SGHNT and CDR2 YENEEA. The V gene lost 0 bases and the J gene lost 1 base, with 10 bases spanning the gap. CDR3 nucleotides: TGTGCCAGCAGCTTAGATGGAGGGAGGTCCTACAATGAGCAGTTCTTC. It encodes CASSLDGGRSYNEQFF.

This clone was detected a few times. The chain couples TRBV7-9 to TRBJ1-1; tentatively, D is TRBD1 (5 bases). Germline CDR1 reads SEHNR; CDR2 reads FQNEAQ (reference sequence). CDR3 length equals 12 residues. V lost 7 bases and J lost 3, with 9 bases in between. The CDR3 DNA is TGTGCCAGCAATCCGGGGGACACTGAAGCTTTCTTT. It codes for CASNPGDTEAFF.

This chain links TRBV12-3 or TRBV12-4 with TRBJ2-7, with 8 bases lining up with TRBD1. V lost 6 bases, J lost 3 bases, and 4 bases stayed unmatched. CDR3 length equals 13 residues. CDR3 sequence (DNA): TGTGCCAGCAGAGAACAGGGGGACTACGAGCAGTACTTC. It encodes CASREQGDYEQYF.

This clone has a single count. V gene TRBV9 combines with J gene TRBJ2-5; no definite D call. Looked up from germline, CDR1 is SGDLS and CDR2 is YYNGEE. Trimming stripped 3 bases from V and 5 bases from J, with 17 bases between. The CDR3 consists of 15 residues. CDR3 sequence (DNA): TGTGCCAGCAGCGACCCGGTTGCGGCCCTGGAGACCCAGTACTTC. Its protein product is CASSDPVAALETQYF.

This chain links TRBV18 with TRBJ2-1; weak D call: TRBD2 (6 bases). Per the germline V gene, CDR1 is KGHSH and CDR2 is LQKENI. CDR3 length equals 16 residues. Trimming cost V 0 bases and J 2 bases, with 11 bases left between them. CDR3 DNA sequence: TGTGCCAGCTCACCACCGACGGGAGTGACCTACAATGAGCAGTTCTTC. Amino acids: CASSPPTGVTYNEQFF. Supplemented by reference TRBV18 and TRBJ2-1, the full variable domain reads NAGVMQNPRHLVRRRGQEARLRCSPMKGHSHVYWYRQLPEEGLKFMVYLQKENIIDESGMPKERFSAEFPKEGPSILRIQQVVRGDSAAYFCASSPPTGVTYNEQFFGPGTRLTVL.

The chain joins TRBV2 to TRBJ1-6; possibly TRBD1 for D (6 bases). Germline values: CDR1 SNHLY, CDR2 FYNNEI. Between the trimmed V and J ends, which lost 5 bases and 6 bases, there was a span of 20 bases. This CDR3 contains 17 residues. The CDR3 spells CASSIRQQGSLNSPLHF. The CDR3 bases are TGTGCCAGCAGTATTCGACAGCAGGGGAGCCTTAATTCACCCCTCCACTTT.

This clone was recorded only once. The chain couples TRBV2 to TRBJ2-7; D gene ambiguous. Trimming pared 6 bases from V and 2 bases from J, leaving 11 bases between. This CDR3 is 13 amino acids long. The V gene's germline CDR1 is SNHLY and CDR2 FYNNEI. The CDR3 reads CASSFGPTYEQYV. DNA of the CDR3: TGTGCCAGCAGCTTTGGCCCAACCTACGAGCAGTACGTC.

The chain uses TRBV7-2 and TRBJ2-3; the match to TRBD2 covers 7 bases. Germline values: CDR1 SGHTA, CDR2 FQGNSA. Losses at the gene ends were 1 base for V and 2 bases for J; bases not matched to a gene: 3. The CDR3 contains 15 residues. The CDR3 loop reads CASSLGGGNTDTQYF. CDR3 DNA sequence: TGTGCCAGCAGCTTAGGCGGGGGAAACACAGATACGCAGTATTTT. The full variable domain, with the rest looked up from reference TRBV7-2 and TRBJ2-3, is GAGVSQSPSNKVTEKGKDVELRCDPISGHTALYWYRQSLGQGLEFLIYFQGNSAPDKSGLPSDRFSAERTGGSVSTLTIQRTQQEDSAVYLCASSLGGGNTDTQYFGPGTRLTVL.

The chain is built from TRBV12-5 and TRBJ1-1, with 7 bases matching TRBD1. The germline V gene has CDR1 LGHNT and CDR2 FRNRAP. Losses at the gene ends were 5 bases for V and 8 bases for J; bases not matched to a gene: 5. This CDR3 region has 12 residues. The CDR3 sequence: CASGTQTGEAFF. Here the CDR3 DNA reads TGTGCTAGTGGTACCCAGACAGGGGAAGCTTTCTTT.

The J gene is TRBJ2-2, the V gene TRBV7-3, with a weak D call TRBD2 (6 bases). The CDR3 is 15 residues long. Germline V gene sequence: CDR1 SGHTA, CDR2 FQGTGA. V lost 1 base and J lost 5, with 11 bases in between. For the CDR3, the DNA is TGTGCCAGCAGCTTAATGGGAGGTGATACCGGGGAGCTGTTTTTT. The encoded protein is CASSLMGGDTGELFF.

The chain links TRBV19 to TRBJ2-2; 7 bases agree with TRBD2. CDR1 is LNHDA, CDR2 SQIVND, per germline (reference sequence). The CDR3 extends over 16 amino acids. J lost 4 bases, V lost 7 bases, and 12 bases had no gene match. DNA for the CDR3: TGTGCCAGTAAGGGAGGGAGCACTAGCAGCACCGGGGAGCTGTTTTTT. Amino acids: CASKGGSTSSTGELFF.

The CDR3 sequence: CASSSAGQASGNTIYF. CDR3 DNA: TGCGCCAGCAGCTCCGCGGGACAGGCCTCTGGAAACACCATATATTTT. The chain has TRBV5-1 and TRBJ1-3; 8 bases are shared with TRBD1. The ends lost 3 bases at V and 0 bases at J; junction bases unmatched: 5. The V gene's germline CDR1 is SGHRS and CDR2 YFSETQ. CDR3 length: 16 residues.

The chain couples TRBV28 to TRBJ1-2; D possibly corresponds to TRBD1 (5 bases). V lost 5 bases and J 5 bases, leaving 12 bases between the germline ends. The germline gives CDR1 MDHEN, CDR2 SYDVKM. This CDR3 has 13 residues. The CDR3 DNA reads TGTGCCAGCAGTGGTCAGGGAACGTATGGCTACACCTTC. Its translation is CASSGQGTYGYTF.

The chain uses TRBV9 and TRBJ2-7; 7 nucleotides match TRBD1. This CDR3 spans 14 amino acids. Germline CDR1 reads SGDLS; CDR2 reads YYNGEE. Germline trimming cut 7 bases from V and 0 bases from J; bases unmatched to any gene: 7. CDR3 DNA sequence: TGTGCCAGCGGAGAGGGACAGAGCTCCTACGAGCAGTACTTC. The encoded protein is CASGEGQSSYEQYF.

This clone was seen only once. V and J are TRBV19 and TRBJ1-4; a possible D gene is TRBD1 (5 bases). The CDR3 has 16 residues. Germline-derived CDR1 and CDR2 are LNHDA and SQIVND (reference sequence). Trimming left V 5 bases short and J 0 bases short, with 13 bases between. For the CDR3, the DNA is TGTGCCAGTAGTCTTGACAGTTTAGCAACTAATGAAAAACTGTTTTTT. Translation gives CASSLDSLATNEKLFF. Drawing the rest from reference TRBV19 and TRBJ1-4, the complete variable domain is DGGITQSPKYLFRKEGQNVTLSCEQNLNHDAMYWYRQDPGQGLRLIYYSQIVNDFQKGDIAEGYSVSREKKESFPLTVTSAQKNPTAFYLCASSLDSLATNEKLFFGSGTQLSVL.

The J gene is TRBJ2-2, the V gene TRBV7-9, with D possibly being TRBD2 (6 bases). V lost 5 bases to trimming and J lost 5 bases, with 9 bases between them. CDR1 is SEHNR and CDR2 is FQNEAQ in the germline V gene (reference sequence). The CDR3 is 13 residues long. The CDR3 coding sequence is TGTGCCAGCAGCCATGCGGGGACCGGGGAGCTGTTTTTT. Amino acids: CASSHAGTGELFF.

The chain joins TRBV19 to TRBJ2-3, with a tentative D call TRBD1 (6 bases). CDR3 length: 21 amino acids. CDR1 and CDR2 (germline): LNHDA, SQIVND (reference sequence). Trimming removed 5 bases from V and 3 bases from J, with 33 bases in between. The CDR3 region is CASSAWDTSLGSPGRTDTQYF. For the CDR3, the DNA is TGTGCCAGTAGTGCCTGGGACACTTCACTGGGGTCCCCAGGGCGGACAGATACGCAGTATTTT.

CDR3 region: CASSYVGASGELFF. CDR3 coding DNA: TGCGCCAGCAGCTACGTTGGGGCGTCCGGGGAGCTGTTTTTT. This chain uses TRBV5-1 with TRBJ2-2, with TRBD1 as a possible D gene (5 bases). Trimming pared 3 bases from V and 6 bases from J, leaving 12 bases between. CDR3 length: 14 residues. CDR1 SGHRS and CDR2 YFSETQ come from the germline V gene.